This T cell receptor beta chain was profiled in a study of vaccination effects on CD4 cells after COVID-19. Study context: Post-vaccine sampling occurred a median 72 days after the second dose. Study-wide findings and caveats: Marked contraction was observed in infection-induced and vaccine-induced clones late after vaccination.

With respect to this clone: Its antigen is undetermined.

Using immunoSEQ multiplex PCR, the repertoire was profiled, and TCRdb retains in-frame clones only, with some absent. The sample carries 65,000 to 90,000 clones, 65% to 80% recorded once. Cells that had been cultured for about 10 days were the source of isolated CD4+ T cells. It was two doses of either the BNT162b2 or mRNA-1273 vaccine that participants received. Vaccine recipients, nucleocapsid antibody negative, had no prior SARS-CoV-2 infection. Half-medium replacement with IL-2 medium occurred on days 3 and 7. The CDR3 is 14 residues long. With 0 bases removed from V and 5 bases from J, the gap between germline ends came to 11 bases. The germline V gene encodes CDR1 SGDLS and CDR2 YYNGEE.

The chain links TRBV9 to TRBJ2-5; D gene unclear. Specimen: CD4+ T cells from PBMCs cultured without peptide, collected after COVID-19 vaccination. This TCR was recovered from a human donor who received a COVID-19 vaccine. This CDR3 is CASSVEGVGETQYF. The CDR3 nucleotides read TGTGCCAGCAGCGTAGAGGGCGTCGGGGAGACCCAGTACTTC.